This T cell receptor beta chain is drawn from a study of blood T cell repertoires in COVID-19. Study details: Acute and convalescent COVID-19 samples came from the United States, Italy and Spain. T cells, B-cell-depleted T cells, or PBMCs provided the cDNA or gDNA that served as material.

In the study's own analysis: Amplification with reference gene primers provided the estimates of nucleated cell counts. The repertoire was sequenced with immunoSEQ multiplex PCR; TCRdb's copy has only in-frame clones and lacks some. For V, J and clone size, that table is used; D and trimming come from the DNA. The sample lists fewer than 150,000 clones; 84% were seen once. CDR3 length equals 15 residues. Germline CDR1 reads LGHNA; CDR2 reads YSLEER. Trimming took off 0 bases at V and 7 bases at J, with 12 bases between the two ends. The rearrangement joins TRBV4-3 to TRBJ2-2; TRBD1 might be the D (5 bases). The source material was peripheral blood. The TCR was taken from a woman aged 80 or over in a cohort sampled during active or convalescent COVID-19. As DNA, the CDR3 is TGCGCCAGCAGCCAAGATAGCCAGGGTTACGGGGAGCTGTTTTTT. Translating gives CASSQDSQGYGELFF.